This T cell receptor (beta chain) was obtained from a study of response to subunit inactivated influenza vaccine. Details on this clonotype: Its antigen is undetermined.

From the RT-PCR reads, TCRdb called clonotypes with MiXCR, one entry per CDR3 protein. The sample has 710,000 or so distinct CDR3 sequences, 15% to 19% seen once; the top ten hold around a tenth. The germline V gene has CDR1 MDHEN and CDR2 SYDVKM. The CDR3 is 16 amino acids. V was clipped by 2 bases and J by 5 bases; unmatched bases: 8. Findings and limits, study-wide: Authors suggested each seasonal influenza vaccination recruits few new T cells.

The chain has TRBV28 and TRBJ2-7; 11 bases agree with TRBD2. This sequence was found in a man aged 45-65 years who received an inactivated influenza vaccine. The specimen comprised PBMCs from blood, sampled roughly 12 days after vaccination. CDR3 in DNA: TGTGCCAGCAGTTTACAAACTAGCGGGGGAATTCACGAGCAGTACTTC. Encoded protein: CASSLQTSGGIHEQYF.